These 22 T cell receptor beta chains share one sample of origin, sequenced in a study of monozygotic twins with inflammatory bowel disease (dated by TCRdb to the late 2010s). Library construction relied on 5' RACE. Data came from an Illumina HiSeq 2500. After TCRdb reprocessed the reads, each CDR3 protein sequence was kept as one row, without DNA. The sample's table lists a count of approximately 400,000 distinct CDR3 sequences. The top ten clones comprise less than 2.5% of the sample. The sample consisted of blood. These TCRs come from a human donor with ulcerative colitis or Crohn's disease, or a healthy co-twin of an affected twin (not recorded which).

The J gene is TRBJ1-3, the V gene TRBV2; TCRdb calls TRBD1, which cannot be checked without DNA. The germline CDR1 and CDR2 sequences are SNHLY and FYNNEI. The CDR3 loop spans 14 amino acids. CDR3 protein: CASSVDRAGNTIYF.

This rearrangement joins TRBV4-3 to TRBJ2-3; TCRdb picks TRBD2, but there is no DNA to check that call. Germline-derived CDR1 and CDR2 are LGHNA and YSLEER. The CDR3 sequence is 17 residues long. CDR3: CASSQASGASSTDTQYF.

This chain uses TRBV30 with TRBJ2-3; the TRBD1 assignment by TCRdb is unverifiable without DNA. The germline V gene encodes CDR1 GTSNPN and CDR2 SVGIG (reference sequence). This CDR3 comprises 15 residues. CDR3 sequence reads: CAWSVPGGAKDTQYF.

The chain joins TRBV4-3 to TRBJ2-5; the D call from TCRdb, TRBD1, cannot be confirmed without DNA. Per germline, CDR1 LGHNA and CDR2 YSLEER. The CDR3 length is 16 residues. This CDR3 is CASSQDTRGRGKTQYF.

The genes are TRBV19 and TRBJ1-2; TCRdb outputs TRBD1, but without DNA this stays unchecked. The CDR3 consists of 14 residues. Germline CDR1 is LNHDA and CDR2 is SQIVND (reference sequence). This CDR3 reads CASSSGTRAGGYTF.

The chain couples TRBV4-3 to TRBJ2-7. This CDR3 contains 15 residues. CDR1 LGHNA and CDR2 YSLEER come from the germline V gene. Here the CDR3 reads CASSQGHIGGYEQYF.

The V call is TRBV27, the J call TRBJ2-5; TCRdb picks TRBD1, but there is no DNA to check that call. The CDR3 spans 15 residues. Germline lookup yields CDR1 MNHEY and CDR2 SMNVEV (reference sequence). This CDR3 reads CASSPLGVAWETQYF.

This chain links TRBV4-3 with TRBJ2-7; the TCRdb D gene call, TRBD1, has no DNA to confirm it. Germline loops: CDR1 LGHNA, CDR2 YSLEER. There are 14 residues in the CDR3. CDR3: CASSAGTGTYEQYF.

The genes are TRBV11-1 and TRBJ2-3; as DNA is missing, the TRBD2 call by TCRdb cannot be tested. This CDR3 comprises 15 residues. Germline-derived CDR1 and CDR2 are SGHAT and FQDESV (reference sequence). CDR3 sequence reads: CASSAGLASTDTQYF.

The V gene is TRBV20-1, the J gene TRBJ2-5; the D call from TCRdb, TRBD2, cannot be confirmed without DNA. Looked up from germline, CDR1 is DFQATT and CDR2 is SNEGSKA (reference sequence). CDR3 length: 13 residues. The CDR3 is CSTLTEYRETQYF.

The chain has TRBV24-1 and TRBJ2-2; TCRdb's D gene call, TRBD1, goes unchecked for lack of DNA. Germline CDR1 is KGHDR and CDR2 is SFDVKD. The CDR3 consists of 16 residues. This CDR3 reads CATSVETGANTGELFF.

This chain joins TRBV20-1 and TRBJ2-3. CDR1 and CDR2 (germline): DFQATT, SNEGSKA (reference sequence). The CDR3 extends over 13 amino acids. The CDR3 sequence: CSASLYSTDTQYF.

The chain is built from TRBV2 and TRBJ2-2. The CDR3 loop spans 13 amino acids. Per germline, CDR1 SNHLY and CDR2 FYNNEI. The CDR3 loop is CASSEVGHRGLFF.

This chain links TRBV5-5 with TRBJ2-2; TCRdb selects TRBD2, and the lack of DNA leaves this call unchecked. Germline CDR1 reads SGHKS; CDR2 reads YYEKEE (reference sequence). The CDR3 sequence is 15 residues long. CDR3 loop: CASSLGALNTGELFF.

The V gene is TRBV7-2, the J gene TRBJ2-1. CDR1 and CDR2 from the germline V gene are SGHTA and FQGNSA. CDR3 length: 12 amino acids. The CDR3: CASSPPDNEQFF.

The gene calls are TRBV5-6 and TRBJ2-3. The germline V gene encodes CDR1 SGHDT and CDR2 YYEEEE. The CDR3 consists of 11 residues. The CDR3 region is CASSWGDTQYF.

CDR3 in amino acids: CASTRDRGQVTQYF. The J gene is TRBJ2-3, the V gene TRBV12-3 or TRBV12-4; as DNA is missing, the TRBD1 call by TCRdb cannot be tested. The CDR3 consists of 14 residues.

The rearrangement links TRBV20-1 to TRBJ2-1; TCRdb's D call, TRBD1, is unchecked because there is no DNA. This CDR3 region has 15 residues. Germline CDR1 DFQATT, CDR2 SNEGSKA (reference sequence). CDR3 loop: CSARDNAGVYNEQFF.

V is TRBV5-1 and J is TRBJ2-5; TCRdb names TRBD2, which stays unverified in the absence of DNA. CDR3 length: 12 residues. CDR1 and CDR2 from the germline V gene are SGHRS and YFSETQ. This CDR3 is CASSFQRETQYF.

The chain recombines TRBV20-1 with TRBJ2-7; as DNA is missing, the TRBD1 call by TCRdb cannot be tested. Germline V gene data show CDR1 as DFQATT and CDR2 as SNEGSKA (reference sequence). The CDR3 extends over 12 amino acids. This CDR3 reads CSAGQGTYEQYF.

The CDR3 here is CASSSAGPGETQYF. The chain uses TRBV5-1 and TRBJ2-5; absent DNA, TCRdb's TRBD1 call cannot be checked. Looked up from germline, CDR1 is SGHRS and CDR2 is YFSETQ. The CDR3 is 14 amino acids.

The chain has TRBV5-5 and TRBJ2-7; TCRdb calls TRBD1, which cannot be checked without DNA. CDR1 is SGHKS, CDR2 YYEKEE, per germline (reference sequence). CDR3 length equals 13 residues. CDR3 protein: CASSSGKGYEQYF.